The 21 T cell receptor beta chains below all came from one sample that was sequenced in a study of blood T cell repertoires in COVID-19 (dated by TCRdb to about 2020). The method behind the library was the immunoSEQ multiplex PCR assay. TCRdb obtained this table from immuneACCESS and retained in-frame rearrangements with V and J assigned. These tables miss some clones; where compared with another copy, unresolved V genes account for less than half of the shortfall, and the remainder is unexplained. In all, the sample holds a few hundred thousand clones, and about 90% of those were seen once. The ten biggest clones cover about 2.2% of the sample. The sequencing sample was made of peripheral blood. The source is a woman aged 45 to 65 who had recovered from COVID-19.

The chain carries TRBV5-1 and TRBJ2-3, with TRBD2 matching 9 bases. Trimming at V came to 2 bases and at J to 0 bases, leaving 10 bases not matched to a gene. The germline V gene encodes CDR1 SGHRS and CDR2 YFSETQ. The CDR3 is 18 amino acids. The CDR3 nucleotides read TGCGCCAGCAGCTTCGCCGGGACTAGCCTCTCTAGCACAGATACGCAGTATTTT. Protein product: CASSFAGTSLSSTDTQYF.

V and J are TRBV10-2 and TRBJ2-1; 8 nucleotides match TRBD1. Germline values: CDR1 WSHSY, CDR2 SAAADI. The J segment lost 7 bases and the V segment lost 3 bases, leaving 11 bases of the junction unmatched. The CDR3 length is 16 residues. The CDR3 spells CASSDPGGQGGNEQFF. Written as DNA, the CDR3 is TGCGCCAGCAGTGACCCGGGCGGACAGGGTGGGAATGAGCAGTTCTTC.

V is TRBV28 and J is TRBJ2-1, with unresolved D. The CDR3 runs 12 residues. V was shortened by 8 bases and J by 6 bases, with 11 bases between the two germline ends. Germline assignment: CDR1 MDHEN and CDR2 SYDVKM. Here the CDR3 DNA reads TGTGCCAGCTGTCTGAGTCTCAATGAGCAGTTCTTC. Amino acid sequence: CASCLSLNEQFF.

This clone was seen just once. This sequence joins TRBV9 and TRBJ1-2, with D possibly being TRBD1 (6 bases). In germline, CDR1 is SGDLS, CDR2 YYNGEE. Trimming left V 3 bases short and J 2 bases short, with 8 bases between. The CDR3 extends over 13 amino acids. CDR3 loop: CASSDTGNYGYTF. The DNA of the CDR3 is TGTGCCAGCAGCGACACAGGGAACTATGGCTACACCTTC.

This chain connects TRBV6-2 or TRBV6-3 to TRBJ2-7; TRBD2 might be the D (6 bases). The CDR3 loop spans 16 amino acids. V was shortened by 0 bases and J by 2 bases, with 14 bases between the two germline ends. CDR1 MNHEY and CDR2 SVGEGT come from the germline V gene. Here the CDR3 reads CASSYSNLEGTYEQYF. DNA of the CDR3: TGTGCCAGCAGTTACTCGAATTTGGAGGGTACCTACGAGCAGTACTTC.

The chain has TRBV7-2 and TRBJ2-7; 9 bases fit TRBD1. CDR1 is SGHTA and CDR2 is FQGNSA in the germline V gene. V dropped 5 bases and J dropped 4; count of bases not matched to a gene: 6. The CDR3 is 14 amino acids. CDR3 sequence reads: CASSRDRVIYEQYF. Written as DNA, the CDR3 is TGTGCCAGCAGCCGGGACAGGGTCATTTACGAGCAGTACTTC.

This chain connects TRBV28 to TRBJ1-5, with TRBD1 matching 11 bases. Germline values: CDR1 MDHEN, CDR2 SYDVKM. V dropped 5 bases and J dropped 4; count of bases not matched to a gene: 4. The CDR3 spans 15 residues. The CDR3 DNA sequence: TGTGCCAGCAGTCGGACAGGGGGCCCGAATCAGCCCCAGCATTTT. It codes for CASSRTGGPNQPQHF.

This chain connects TRBV5-6 to TRBJ1-1, with TRBD1 as a possible D gene (5 bases). Between the trimmed V and J ends, which lost 5 bases and 5 bases, there was a span of 19 bases. The germline CDR1 and CDR2 sequences are SGHDT and YYEEEE. The CDR3 has 15 amino acids. The CDR3 DNA is TGTGCCAGCAGACCGAACCGGGGGGGAAGGACTGAAGCTTTCTTT. Its translation: CASRPNRGGRTEAFF.

This chain uses TRBV5-4 with TRBJ2-7; TRBD2 matches at 9 bases. V shed 1 base, J shed 6 bases, and the junction held 5 bases outside the gene matches. Germline V gene lookup returns CDR1 SGHNT and CDR2 YYREEE (reference sequence). The CDR3 has 14 residues. The CDR3 sequence: CASSLYSGSSEQYF. In DNA, the CDR3 is TGTGCCAGCAGCTTGTATAGCGGGAGTTCCGAGCAGTACTTC.

A note on this clone: The junction departs from germline at one end; a sequencing error may be responsible. This rearrangement joins TRBV12-3 or TRBV12-4 to TRBJ1-2, with 9 bases lining up with TRBD1. There are 10 residues in the CDR3. CDR3 region: CASRMDRGKF. As DNA, the CDR3 is TGTGCCAGCAGGATGGACAGGGGTAAGTTC.

The chain links TRBV7-2 to TRBJ2-7; tentative D call: TRBD1 (5 bases). The V and J ends lost 1 base and 1 base respectively, with 11 bases between them. Germline loops: CDR1 SGHTA, CDR2 FQGNSA. The CDR3 sequence is 15 residues long. The CDR3 loop reads CASSLVTDLSYEQYF. The CDR3 bases are TGTGCCAGCAGCTTAGTGACAGACTTATCCTACGAGCAGTACTTC.

This chain uses TRBV28 with TRBJ2-3; 7 bases are shared with TRBD2. Germline V gene sequence: CDR1 MDHEN, CDR2 SYDVKM. With V trimmed by 3 bases and J by 3 bases, 6 bases remained unmatched. The CDR3 totals 15 residues. CDR3 nucleotide sequence: TGTGCCAGCAGTTTTGGCGGGAGAGAGACAGATACGCAGTATTTT. Residues: CASSFGGRETDTQYF.

The rearrangement uses TRBV29-1 and TRBJ2-7; D unclear. The CDR3 runs 14 residues. Germline CDR1 and CDR2: SQVTM and ANQGSEA. The V and J ends lost 2 bases and 0 bases respectively, with 11 bases between them. The DNA of the CDR3 is TGCAGCGTTGAAACCGACATCCGCTCCTACGAGCAGTACTTC. Protein product: CSVETDIRSYEQYF.

The chain uses TRBV27 and TRBJ2-7, with D possibly matching TRBD2 (6 bases). Looked up from germline, CDR1 is MNHEY and CDR2 is SMNVEV (reference sequence). The CDR3 runs to 14 residues. V lost 11 bases and J 3 bases, leaving 20 bases between the germline ends. Written as DNA, the CDR3 is TGTGCCCGCCCAAAATCGGAGGGCCACTACGAGCAGTACTTC. Residues: CARPKSEGHYEQYF.

This clone was recorded a few times. V is TRBV11-2 and J is TRBJ2-1; D perhaps matches TRBD2 (5 bases). Germline loops: CDR1 SGHAT, CDR2 FQNNGV. The V and J ends lost 5 bases and 10 bases respectively, with 9 bases between them. The length of the CDR3 is 11 residues. The CDR3 here is CASSRREEQFF. The DNA of the CDR3 is TGTGCCAGCAGCCGAAGGGAGGAGCAGTTCTTC.

This clone was counted once. The gene calls are TRBV9 and TRBJ2-2, with 9 nucleotides matching TRBD2. J gave up 2 bases and V 3 bases, and 8 bases lay outside the gene matches. Germline CDR1 and CDR2: SGDLS and YYNGEE. The CDR3 runs to 17 residues. The DNA for the CDR3 is TGTGCCAGCAGCGCCCTATCTAGCGGGGCAAACACCGGGGAGCTGTTTTTT. Protein product: CASSALSSGANTGELFF.

The gene calls are TRBV3-1 (or the pseudogene TRBV3-2) and TRBJ1-1; possibly TRBD1 for D (6 bases). V lost 5 bases to trimming and J lost 0 bases, with 7 bases between them. The CDR3 is 13 residues long. Germline assignment: CDR1 LGHDT and CDR2 YNNKEL (reference sequence). The chain's CDR3 is CASSGQMNTEAFF. The DNA for the CDR3 is TGTGCCAGCAGCGGACAGATGAACACTGAAGCTTTCTTT.

This clone was seen just once. V usage is TRBV19 and J usage is TRBJ1-1, with 9 nucleotides matching TRBD1. V gave up 6 bases and J gave up 1 base; unmatched junction bases: 9. There are 16 residues in the CDR3. CDR1 is LNHDA, CDR2 SQIVND, per germline (reference sequence). This chain's CDR3 is CASRGFPGQGNTEAFF. The DNA for the CDR3 is TGTGCCAGTAGGGGGTTCCCGGGACAGGGGAACACTGAAGCTTTCTTT.

In its sample, this clone was seen once. This chain links TRBV6-2 or TRBV6-3 with TRBJ1-1; D is ambiguous. Trimming removed 2 bases at V and 8 bases at J, with 6 bases between. The CDR3 sequence is 11 residues long. Germline assignment: CDR1 MNHEY and CDR2 SVGEGT. CDR3 DNA: TGTGCCAGCAGTTACGAGTGGGAAGCTTTCTTT. Translation gives CASSYEWEAFF.

This sequence joins TRBV4-3 and TRBJ2-5; a weak D match, TRBD1 (6 bases). The CDR3 sequence is 15 residues long. Germline loops: CDR1 LGHNA, CDR2 YSLEER. V gave up 0 bases and J gave up 5 bases, with 13 bases separating them. Written as DNA, the CDR3 is TGCGCCAGCAGCCAAGATCTTCCAGGGGCGGAGACCCAGTACTTC. It specifies CASSQDLPGAETQYF.

J is TRBJ1-2 and V is TRBV6-5, with 7 bases matching TRBD1. V shed 2 bases, J shed 5 bases, and the junction held 2 bases outside the gene matches. Germline V gene data show CDR1 as MNHEY and CDR2 as SVGAGI. The CDR3 is 13 residues long. Written as DNA, the CDR3 is TGTGCCAGCAGTTACATGACAGGGTATGGCTACACCTTC. It specifies CASSYMTGYGYTF.